The source of this TCR beta chain is a study of early T cells in non-severe SARS-CoV-2 infection. Overall study context: Unsorted whole-blood RNA was sequenced in bulk, leaving chains unpaired. Study outcomes and limitations: Lookups in VDJdb leaned toward anti-spike CD8 responses and missed private and CD4 specificities.

Unique molecular identifiers were attached to individual cDNA molecules. TCRdb re-analysed the 5' RACE reads in MiXCR, keeping a single row per CDR3 protein. The sample yields about 64,000 distinct CDR3 sequences, 20% to 25% seen once. This clonotype was seen a few times. Its specificity is not known. The CDR3 spans 15 residues. CDR1 and CDR2 (germline): DFQATT, SNEGSKA (reference sequence). Trimming pared 0 bases from V and 2 bases from J, leaving 13 bases between. This chain uses TRBV20-1 with TRBJ1-1; D not resolved. The material was whole blood, obtained at baseline. This TCR came from an adult who was a healthcare worker with PCR-confirmed SARS-CoV-2 infection or an uninfected control (not recorded which). Here the CDR3 DNA reads TGCAGTGCTAGAGATTTTGGTCGAGACAACACTGAAGCTTTCTTT. Amino acids: CSARDFGRDNTEAFF.